This is a list of T cell receptor beta chains from one sample in a study of blood T cell repertoires in COVID-19. The table came from immunoSEQ multiplex PCR; TCRdb's copy has only in-frame clones and leaves some out. The table has around 100,000 clones, 69% seen once. The specimen was peripheral blood. These receptors were obtained from a man older than 75 with acute or convalescent COVID-19. Each CDR3 is given with its conserved first and last residue. The D gene is left open where the match is weak. Size is omitted from some rows. Given values are once, few, many or a class for expanded clones.

CDR3 protein,CDR3 DNA,J gene,CDR3 length,D gene,V gene,clone size
CASTNCPNPGQGPILYGYTF,TGTGCCAGCACCAATTGCCCCAATCCGGGACAGGGCCCCATCCTTTATGGCTACACCTTC,TRBJ1-2,20,-,TRBV21-1,-
CASSDRAYEQYF,TGTGCCAGCAGTGACAGGGCCTACGAGCAGTACTTC,TRBJ2-7,12,TRBD1,TRBV6-2/TRBV6-3,-
CASSLTQGWTGPNYGYTF,TGTGCCAGCAGCTTGACACAGGGCTGGACCGGACCTAACTATGGCTACACCTTC,TRBJ1-2,18,-,TRBV5-5,-
CASSLEVGSSPLHF,TGTGCCAGCAGCTTAGAAGTAGGGAGCTCACCCCTCCACTTT,TRBJ1-6,14,-,TRBV7-9,-
CASSQEADRVSLRHTQYF,TGTGCCAGCAGCCAAGAAGCGGACAGGGTGTCGCTCAGACATACGCAGTATTTT,TRBJ2-3,18,TRBD1,TRBV3-1/TRBV3-2,-
CASSLERWQFF,TGTGCCAGCAGCTTAGAGCGTTGGCAGTTCTTC,TRBJ2-1,11,-,TRBV7-8,-
CASSSGGGEQYF,TGTGCCAGCAGTTCAGGGGGTGGGGAGCAGTACTTC,TRBJ2-7,12,TRBD1,TRBV12-3/TRBV12-4,-
CASSGGRSSGTYEQYF,TGTGCCAGCAGCGGCGGTAGGTCTAGCGGGACCTACGAGCAGTACTTC,TRBJ2-7,16,TRBD2,TRBV7-7,-
CAISEYRGAEQYF,TGTGCCATCAGTGAATACAGGGGTGCCGAGCAGTACTTC,TRBJ2-7,13,TRBD1,TRBV10-3,-
CASSPSFSGRGYEQYF,TGCGCCAGCAGCCCCTCGTTTAGCGGGAGAGGGTACGAGCAGTACTTC,TRBJ2-7,16,TRBD2,TRBV5-1,-
CSVSQGTGATDTQYF,TGCAGCGTTTCACAAGGGACAGGGGCCACAGATACGCAGTATTTT,TRBJ2-3,15,TRBD1,TRBV29-1,-
CASASVGTEVEKLFF,TGTGCCAGCGCCAGCGTAGGGACAGAAGTTGAAAAACTGTTTTTT,TRBJ1-4,15,TRBD1,TRBV28,-
CASSLTGQSQETQYF,TGTGCCAGCAGCTTAACGGGTCAGTCCCAAGAGACCCAGTACTTC,TRBJ2-5,15,-,TRBV11-1,-
CASSSPQGRVYGYTF,TGTGCCAGCAGCTCCCCCCAGGGGCGAGTCTATGGCTACACCTTC,TRBJ1-2,15,-,TRBV9,-
CSVELLGGGTEAFF,TGCAGCGTTGAACTGTTGGGAGGGGGGACTGAAGCTTTCTTT,TRBJ1-1,14,-,TRBV29-1,few
CASSQLAGGTYNEQFF,TGTGCCAGCAGCCAACTAGCGGGAGGTACCTACAATGAGCAGTTCTTC,TRBJ2-1,16,TRBD2,TRBV6-2/TRBV6-3,-
CASSWRDNEQFF,TGTGCCAGCAGTTGGAGGGATAATGAGCAGTTCTTC,TRBJ2-1,12,-,TRBV27,-
CASSEVGSAKNIQYF,TGTGCCAGCAGTGAAGTGGGGAGTGCCAAAAACATTCAGTACTTC,TRBJ2-4,15,-,TRBV6-1,-
CASSSGTRADEQYF,TGTGCCAGCAGCTCCGGGACTAGAGCCGACGAGCAGTACTTC,TRBJ2-7,14,TRBD2,TRBV7-9,-
CASSGQGVNEQYF,TGTGCCAGCAGCGGACAGGGAGTTAACGAGCAGTACTTC,TRBJ2-7,13,TRBD1,TRBV2,-
CASSLGSVRGNQPQHF,TGTGCCAGCAGCTTAGGTTCGGTCAGGGGCAATCAGCCCCAGCATTTT,TRBJ1-5,16,-,TRBV7-8,-
CASRPTSGGGNTGELFF,TGTGCCAGCCGGCCCACTAGCGGGGGTGGAAACACCGGGGAGCTGTTTTTT,TRBJ2-2,17,TRBD2,TRBV7-9,many
CASSLELLGELFF,TGCGCCAGCAGTCTAGAATTACTCGGGGAGCTGTTTTTT,TRBJ2-2,13,-,TRBV5-1,few
CASRYDSTDTQYF,TGTGCCAGCAGATATGATAGTACAGATACGCAGTATTTT,TRBJ2-3,13,-,TRBV5-6,-
CATSRVGETQYF,TGTGCCACCAGCAGAGTGGGCGAGACCCAGTACTTC,TRBJ2-5,12,-,TRBV15,few
CASSEYMGGNEQFF,TGTGCCAGCAGTGAATATATGGGGGGCAATGAGCAGTTCTTC,TRBJ2-1,14,-,TRBV25-1,-
CASSPRTSGRNEQFF,TGTGCCAGCAGCCCCCGGACTAGCGGGAGGAATGAGCAGTTCTTC,TRBJ2-1,15,TRBD2,TRBV7-8,-
CASSVGTPTDTQYF,TGCGCCAGCAGCGTCGGGACACCCACAGATACGCAGTATTTT,TRBJ2-3,14,-,TRBV5-1,-
CASSLAGIPTGELFF,TGCGCCAGCAGCTTGGCAGGGATTCCCACCGGGGAGCTGTTTTTT,TRBJ2-2,15,-,TRBV5-1,few
CATRGGGGVAEAFF,TGTGCCACCCGAGGGGGGGGTGGAGTAGCTGAAGCTTTCTTT,TRBJ1-1,14,-,TRBV10-3,-
CASSLDGLAGGGYNEQFF,TGTGCCAGCAGCTTAGATGGGCTCGCGGGAGGGGGTTACAATGAGCAGTTCTTC,TRBJ2-1,18,TRBD2,TRBV11-2,once
CAIGQGATNEKLFF,TGTGCCATCGGACAGGGCGCAACTAATGAAAAACTGTTTTTT,TRBJ1-4,14,TRBD1,TRBV28,-